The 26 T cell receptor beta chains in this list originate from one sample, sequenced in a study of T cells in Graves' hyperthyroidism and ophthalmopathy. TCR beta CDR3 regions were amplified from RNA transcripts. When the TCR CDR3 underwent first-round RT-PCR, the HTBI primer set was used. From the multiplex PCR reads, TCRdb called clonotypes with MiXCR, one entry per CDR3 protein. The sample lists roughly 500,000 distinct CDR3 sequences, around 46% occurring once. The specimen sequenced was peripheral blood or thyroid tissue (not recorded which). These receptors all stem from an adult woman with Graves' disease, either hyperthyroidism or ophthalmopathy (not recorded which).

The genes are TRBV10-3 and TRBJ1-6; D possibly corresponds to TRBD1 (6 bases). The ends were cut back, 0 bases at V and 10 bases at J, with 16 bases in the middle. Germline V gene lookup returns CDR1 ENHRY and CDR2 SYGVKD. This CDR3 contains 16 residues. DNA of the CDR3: TGTGCCATCAGTGAGTCGATACAGGGCTCGGGCTCACCCCTCCACTTT. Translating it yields CAISESIQGSGSPLHF.

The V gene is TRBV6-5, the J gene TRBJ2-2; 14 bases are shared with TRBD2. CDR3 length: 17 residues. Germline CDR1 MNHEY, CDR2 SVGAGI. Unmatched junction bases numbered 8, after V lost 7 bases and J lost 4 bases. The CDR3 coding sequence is TGTGCCAGCAAACCCGGGACTAGCGGGAGTATCACCGGGGAGCTGTTTTTT. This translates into CASKPGTSGSITGELFF.

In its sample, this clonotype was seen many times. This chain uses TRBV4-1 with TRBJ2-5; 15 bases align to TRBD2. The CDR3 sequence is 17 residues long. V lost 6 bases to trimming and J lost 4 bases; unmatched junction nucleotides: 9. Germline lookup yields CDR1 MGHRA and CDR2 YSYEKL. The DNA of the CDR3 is TGCGCCAGCAGTCGGCGGACTAGCGGGAGGGCCGGAGAGACCCAGTACTTC. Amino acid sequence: CASSRRTSGRAGETQYF.

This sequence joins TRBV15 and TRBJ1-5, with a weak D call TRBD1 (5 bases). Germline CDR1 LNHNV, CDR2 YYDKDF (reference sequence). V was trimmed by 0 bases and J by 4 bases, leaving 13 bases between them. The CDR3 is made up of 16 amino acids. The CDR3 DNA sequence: TGTGCCACCAGCAGAGATATGGGGGGTTCGAATCAGCCCCAGCATTTT. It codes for CATSRDMGGSNQPQHF.

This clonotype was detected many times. The CDR3 sequence: CASSQGEGDQPQHF. The CDR3 region has the DNA TGTGCCAGCAGCCAAGGGGAGGGGGATCAGCCCCAGCATTTT. The rearrangement links TRBV4-2 to TRBJ1-5, with D tentatively TRBD1 (6 bases). The CDR3 extends over 14 amino acids. The V gene's germline CDR1 is LGHNA and CDR2 YNFKEQ. Trimming removed 1 base from V and 5 bases from J, with 9 bases in between.

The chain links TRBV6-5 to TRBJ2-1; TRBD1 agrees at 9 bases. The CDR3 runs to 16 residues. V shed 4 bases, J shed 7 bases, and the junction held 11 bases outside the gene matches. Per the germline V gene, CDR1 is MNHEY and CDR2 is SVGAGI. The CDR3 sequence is CASSLTGGGVWNEQFF. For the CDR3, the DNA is TGTGCCAGCAGTTTGACAGGGGGAGGGGTTTGGAATGAGCAGTTCTTC.

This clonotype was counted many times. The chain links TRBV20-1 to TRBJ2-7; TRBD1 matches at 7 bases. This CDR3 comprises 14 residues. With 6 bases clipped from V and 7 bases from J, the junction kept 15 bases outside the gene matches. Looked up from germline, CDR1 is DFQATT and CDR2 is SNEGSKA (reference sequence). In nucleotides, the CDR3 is TGCAGTGCCAATATCCCAGGGGGTTCAGGGGAGCAGTACTTC. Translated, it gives CSANIPGGSGEQYF.

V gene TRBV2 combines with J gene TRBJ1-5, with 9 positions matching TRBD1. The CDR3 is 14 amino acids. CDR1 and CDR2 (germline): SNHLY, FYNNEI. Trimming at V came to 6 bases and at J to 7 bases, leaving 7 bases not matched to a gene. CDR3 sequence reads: CASREGQGGQPQHF. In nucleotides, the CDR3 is TGTGCCAGCAGAGAGGGACAGGGAGGACAGCCCCAGCATTTT.

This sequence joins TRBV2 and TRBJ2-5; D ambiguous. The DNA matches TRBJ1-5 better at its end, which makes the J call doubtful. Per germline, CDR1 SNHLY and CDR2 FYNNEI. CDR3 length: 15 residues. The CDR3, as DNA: TGTGCCAGCAGCGGACTAGCGGGCAACCAAGAGACCCAGCATTTT. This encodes CASSGLAGNQETQHF.

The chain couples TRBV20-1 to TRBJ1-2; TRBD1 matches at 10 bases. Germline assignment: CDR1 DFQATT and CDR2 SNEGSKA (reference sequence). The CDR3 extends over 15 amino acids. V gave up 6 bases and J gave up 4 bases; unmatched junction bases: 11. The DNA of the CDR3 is TGCAGTGCCAGCGGGACAGGGGAGTGGAGCTATGGCTACACCTTC. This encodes CSASGTGEWSYGYTF.

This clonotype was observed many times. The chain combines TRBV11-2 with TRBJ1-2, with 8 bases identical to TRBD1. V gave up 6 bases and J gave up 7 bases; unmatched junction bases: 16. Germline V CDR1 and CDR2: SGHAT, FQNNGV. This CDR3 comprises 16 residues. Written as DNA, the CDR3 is TGTGCCAGCAGGGACTTAACGACAGGGGCTTCGGGTGGCTACACCTTC. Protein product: CASRDLTTGASGGYTF.

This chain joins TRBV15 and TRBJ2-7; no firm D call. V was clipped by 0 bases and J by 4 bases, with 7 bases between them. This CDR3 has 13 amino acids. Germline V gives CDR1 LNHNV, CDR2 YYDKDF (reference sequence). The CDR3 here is CATSREVDYEQYF. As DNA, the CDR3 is TGTGCCACCAGCAGAGAAGTCGATTACGAGCAGTACTTC.

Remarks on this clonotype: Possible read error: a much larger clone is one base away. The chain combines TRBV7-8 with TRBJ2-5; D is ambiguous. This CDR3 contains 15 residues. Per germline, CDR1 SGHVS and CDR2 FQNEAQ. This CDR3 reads CASSHTFWVLETRYF. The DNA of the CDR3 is TGTGCCAGCAGCCATACCTTTTGGGTGTTGGAGACCCGGTACTTC.

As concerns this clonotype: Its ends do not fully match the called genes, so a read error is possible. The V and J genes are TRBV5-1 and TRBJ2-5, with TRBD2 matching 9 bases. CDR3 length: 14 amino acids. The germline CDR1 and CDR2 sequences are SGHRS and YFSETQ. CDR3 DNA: TGTGCCAGCAGCTTGGTAGCGGGAGAAGAGTCCCAGTACTTC. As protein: CASSLVAGEESQYF.

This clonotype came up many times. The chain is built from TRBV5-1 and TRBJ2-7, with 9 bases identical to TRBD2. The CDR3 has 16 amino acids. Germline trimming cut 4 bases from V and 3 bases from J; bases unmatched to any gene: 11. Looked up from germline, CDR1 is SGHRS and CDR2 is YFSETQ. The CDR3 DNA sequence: TGCGCCAGCAGCATCGCCCAGACTAGCGGCCTCTACGAGCAGTACTTC. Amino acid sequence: CASSIAQTSGLYEQYF.

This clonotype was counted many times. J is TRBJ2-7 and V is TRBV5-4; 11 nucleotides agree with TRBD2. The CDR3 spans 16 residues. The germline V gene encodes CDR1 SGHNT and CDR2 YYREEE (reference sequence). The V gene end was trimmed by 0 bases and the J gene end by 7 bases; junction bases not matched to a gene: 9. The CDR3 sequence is CASSLGVAGGPNEQYF. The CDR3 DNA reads TGTGCCAGCAGCTTGGGAGTAGCGGGAGGGCCGAATGAGCAGTACTTC.

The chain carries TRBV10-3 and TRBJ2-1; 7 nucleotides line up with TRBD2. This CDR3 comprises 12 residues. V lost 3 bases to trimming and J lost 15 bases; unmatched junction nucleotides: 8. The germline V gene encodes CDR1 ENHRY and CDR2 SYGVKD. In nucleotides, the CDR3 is TGTGCCATCAGTGATACGACTAGCTTCTTGTTCTTC. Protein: CAISDTTSFLFF.

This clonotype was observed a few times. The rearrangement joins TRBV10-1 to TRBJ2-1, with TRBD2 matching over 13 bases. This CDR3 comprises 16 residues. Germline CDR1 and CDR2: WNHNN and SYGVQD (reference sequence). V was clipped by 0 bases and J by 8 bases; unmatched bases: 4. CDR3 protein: CASSESRTSGSDEQFF. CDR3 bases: TGCGCCAGCAGTGAGTCGAGGACTAGCGGGAGTGATGAGCAGTTCTTC.

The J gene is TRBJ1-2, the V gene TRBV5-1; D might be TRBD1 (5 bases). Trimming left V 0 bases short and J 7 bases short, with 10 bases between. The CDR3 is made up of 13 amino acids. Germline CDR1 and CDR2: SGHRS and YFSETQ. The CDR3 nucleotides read TGCGCCAGCAGCTTGGGGGACGCCCTTGGCTACACCTTC. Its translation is CASSLGDALGYTF.

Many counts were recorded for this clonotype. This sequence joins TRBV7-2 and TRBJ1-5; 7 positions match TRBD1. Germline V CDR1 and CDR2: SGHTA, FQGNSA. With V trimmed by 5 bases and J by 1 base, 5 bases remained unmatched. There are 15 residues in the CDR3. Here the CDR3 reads CASSTTGESNQPQHF. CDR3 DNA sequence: TGTGCCAGCAGCACCACAGGGGAGAGCAATCAGCCCCAGCATTTT. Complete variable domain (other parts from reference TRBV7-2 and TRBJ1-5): GAGVSQSPSNKVTEKGKDVELRCDPISGHTALYWYRQSLGQGLEFLIYFQGNSAPDKSGLPSDRFSAERTGGSVSTLTIQRTQQEDSAVYLCASSTTGESNQPQHFGDGTRLSIL.

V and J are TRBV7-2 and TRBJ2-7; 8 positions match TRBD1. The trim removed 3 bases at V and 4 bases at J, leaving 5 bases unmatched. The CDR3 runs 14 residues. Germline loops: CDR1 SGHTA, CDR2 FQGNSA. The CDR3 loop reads CASSFQQGGYEQYF. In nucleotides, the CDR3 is TGTGCCAGCAGCTTTCAACAGGGGGGATACGAGCAGTACTTC. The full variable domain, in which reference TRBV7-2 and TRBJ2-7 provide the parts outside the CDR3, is GAGVSQSPSNKVTEKGKDVELRCDPISGHTALYWYRQSLGQGLEFLIYFQGNSAPDKSGLPSDRFSAERTGGSVSTLTIQRTQQEDSAVYLCASSFQQGGYEQYFGPGTRLTVT.

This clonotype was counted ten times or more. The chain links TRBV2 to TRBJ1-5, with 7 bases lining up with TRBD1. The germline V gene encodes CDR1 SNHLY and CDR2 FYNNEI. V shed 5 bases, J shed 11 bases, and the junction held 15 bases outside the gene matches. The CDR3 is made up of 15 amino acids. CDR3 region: CASSKDRSQGVAQHF. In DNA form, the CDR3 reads TGTGCCAGCAGTAAGGACAGGAGTCAAGGGGTGGCCCAGCATTTT. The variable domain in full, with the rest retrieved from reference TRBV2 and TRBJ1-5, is EPEVTQTPSHQVTQMGQEVILRCVPISNHLYFYWYRQILGQKVEFLVSFYNNEISEKSEIFDDQFSVERPDGSNFTLKIRSTKLEDSAMYFCASSKDRSQGVAQHFGDGTRLSIL.

The CDR3 region is CASSAGSRGVDQPQHF. DNA for the CDR3: TGTGCCAGCAGTGCTGGATCCCGCGGGGTGGATCAGCCCCAGCATTTT. The chain employs TRBV2 and TRBJ1-5, with D unclear. CDR1 and CDR2 from the germline V gene are SNHLY and FYNNEI. The CDR3 runs 16 residues. The V and J ends lost 4 bases and 5 bases respectively, with 18 bases between them.

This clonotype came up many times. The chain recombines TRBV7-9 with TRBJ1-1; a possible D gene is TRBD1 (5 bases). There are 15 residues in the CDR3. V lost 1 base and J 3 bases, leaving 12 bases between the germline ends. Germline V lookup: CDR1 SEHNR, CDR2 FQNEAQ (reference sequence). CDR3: CASSLGVGEDTEAFF. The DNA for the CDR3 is TGTGCCAGCAGCTTAGGGGTGGGGGAGGACACTGAAGCTTTCTTT.

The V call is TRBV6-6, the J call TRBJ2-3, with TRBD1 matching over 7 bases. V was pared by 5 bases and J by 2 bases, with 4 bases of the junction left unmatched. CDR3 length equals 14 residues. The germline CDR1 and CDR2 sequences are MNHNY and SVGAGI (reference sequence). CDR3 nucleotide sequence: TGTGCCAGCAGTCATGGGACAGACACAGATACGCAGTATTTT. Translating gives CASSHGTDTDTQYF.

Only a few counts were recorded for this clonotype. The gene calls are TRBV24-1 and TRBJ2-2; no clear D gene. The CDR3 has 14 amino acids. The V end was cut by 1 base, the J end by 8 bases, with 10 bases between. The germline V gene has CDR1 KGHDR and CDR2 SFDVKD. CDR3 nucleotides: TGTGCCACCAGTGATTTTTTGAGGTCGGGGGAGCTGTTTTTT. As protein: CATSDFLRSGELFF.